The 26 T cell receptor beta chains reported below all come from one sample, sequenced in a study of blood T cell repertoires in COVID-19. TCRdb's table, derived via immunoSEQ multiplex PCR, lists solely in-frame clones and lacks some. The sample holds approximately 110,000 clones, 70% to 90% seen once. What was sequenced was peripheral blood. These receptors all stem from a man in his forties or fifties with acute or convalescent COVID-19.

The chain couples TRBV6-5 to TRBJ1-1; D is unresolved. Germline V gives CDR1 MNHEY, CDR2 SVGAGI. V shed 7 bases and J shed 5 bases, with 17 bases lying between them. This CDR3 is 14 amino acids long. DNA of the CDR3: TGTGCCAGCAAGAGGGAAGATAGCCGGACTGAAGCTTTCTTT. It specifies CASKREDSRTEAFF.

V gene TRBV7-3 combines with J gene TRBJ2-6; 7 bases map to TRBD1. J lost 4 bases, V lost 5 bases, and 5 bases had no gene match. From germline, CDR1 is SGHTA and CDR2 FQGTGA. This CDR3 spans 15 amino acids. CDR3 DNA sequence: TGTGCCAGCAGCCCCGACAGGGCAGGGGCCAACGTCCTGACTTTC. Its protein is CASSPDRAGANVLTF. The variable domain in full, with the rest retrieved from reference TRBV7-3 and TRBJ2-6, is GAGVSQTPSNKVTEKGKYVELRCDPISGHTALYWYRQSLGQGPEFLIYFQGTGAADDSGLPNDRFFAVRPEGSVSTLKIQRTERGDSAVYLCASSPDRAGANVLTFGAGSRLTVL.

The chain combines TRBV19 with TRBJ2-5; possibly TRBD1 for D (5 bases). CDR1 is LNHDA, CDR2 SQIVND, per germline (reference sequence). The germline V and J ends were trimmed by 3 bases and 4 bases, with 9 bases remaining between them. The CDR3 runs to 13 residues. CDR3 DNA sequence: TGTGCCAGTAGTATGACAGCCCTAGAGACCCAGTACTTC. Its protein is CASSMTALETQYF.

This clone is a singleton in its sample. The gene calls are TRBV5-3 and TRBJ1-6, with D possibly matching TRBD1 (5 bases). TRBV5-3 is an ORF, and what it does is uncertain. The CDR3 contains 16 residues. Trimming stripped 4 bases from V and 2 bases from J, with 13 bases between. CDR3 DNA sequence: TGTGCCAGAAGCCAGGGATGGAGCACCTATAATTCACCCCTCCACTTT. Its protein product is CARSQGWSTYNSPLHF.

The chain uses TRBV4-1 and TRBJ2-1, with TRBD2 matching 9 bases. Germline CDR1 and CDR2: MGHRA and YSYEKL. This CDR3 is 17 amino acids long. V gave up 0 bases and J gave up 8 bases; unmatched junction bases: 11. The CDR3 reads CASSQDAAGGPRDEQFF. The CDR3 DNA follows: TGCGCCAGCAGCCAAGATGCGGCGGGAGGGCCCCGGGATGAGCAGTTCTTC.

This clone was observed a handful of times. The CDR3: CASSESQSYEQYF. The CDR3 bases are TGCGCCAGCAGTGAGTCACAGTCCTACGAGCAGTACTTC. The chain is built from TRBV10-1 and TRBJ2-7; the D is unclear. V was cut by 0 bases and J by 1 base, with 4 bases left in between. CDR3 length equals 13 residues. The germline V gene encodes CDR1 WNHNN and CDR2 SYGVQD (reference sequence).

The genes are TRBV2 and TRBJ1-1, with D tentatively TRBD1 (5 bases). The CDR3 has 16 residues. From germline, CDR1 is SNHLY and CDR2 FYNNEI. Trimming cost V 2 bases and J 1 base, with 14 bases left between them. The CDR3 DNA sequence: TGTGCCAGCAGTGAATTTGTTGGGGCTTGGAACACTGAAGCTTTCTTT. It encodes CASSEFVGAWNTEAFF.

This clone was recorded only once. The chain joins TRBV6-2 or TRBV6-3 to TRBJ1-6; D might be TRBD1 (5 bases). Germline V gene sequence: CDR1 MNHEY, CDR2 SVGEGT. CDR3 length: 16 residues. Trimming stripped 4 bases from V and 7 bases from J, with 17 bases between. Written as DNA, the CDR3 is TGTGCCAGCAGTTTATTAAGCGGGACCTCAAATTCACCCCTCCACTTT. Protein: CASSLLSGTSNSPLHF.

This clone was observed a few times. The chain joins TRBV15 to TRBJ2-3, with 8 bases aligning to TRBD2. Trimming took 4 bases from V and 0 from J; bases not matched to a gene: 6. Germline lookup yields CDR1 LNHNV and CDR2 YYDKDF (reference sequence). There are 16 residues in the CDR3. CDR3 nucleotide sequence: TGTGCCACCAGCACAGATGCGGGGGGTAGCACAGATACGCAGTATTTT. Its protein product is CATSTDAGGSTDTQYF.

J is TRBJ2-3 and V is TRBV5-5; 9 positions match TRBD2. The junction had 2 bases not matched to a gene; V was cut back by 0 bases and J by 0 bases. The CDR3 totals 16 residues. CDR1 is SGHKS and CDR2 is YYEKEE in the germline V gene (reference sequence). The CDR3 nucleotides are TGTGCCAGCAGCTTGGCTAGCGGGGTTAGCACAGATACGCAGTATTTT. Translating it yields CASSLASGVSTDTQYF.

This clone has just one count. The chain couples TRBV6-5 to TRBJ2-5; D is unresolved. The V end lost 0 bases, the J end lost 5 bases, and 7 bases lay between the germline ends. The CDR3 sequence is 13 residues long. Germline CDR1 and CDR2: MNHEY and SVGAGI. The CDR3 sequence: CASSYSQAETQYF. CDR3 sequence (DNA): TGTGCCAGCAGTTACTCGCAGGCTGAGACCCAGTACTTC.

This clone was detected only a few times. The gene calls are TRBV19 and TRBJ2-3, with 9 bases matching TRBD2. The V gene end was trimmed by 6 bases and the J gene end by 6 bases; junction bases not matched to a gene: 7. The CDR3 length is 14 residues. Looked up from germline, CDR1 is LNHDA and CDR2 is SQIVND (reference sequence). CDR3 residues: CASRKRGAADTQYF. Written as DNA, the CDR3 is TGTGCCAGTAGGAAGCGGGGGGCGGCGGATACGCAGTATTTT.

This clone was counted a few times. This chain uses TRBV3-1 (or the pseudogene TRBV3-2) with TRBJ1-3; 9 nucleotides align to TRBD1. The CDR3 spans 13 residues. From germline, CDR1 is LGHDT and CDR2 YNNKEL (reference sequence). J gave up 7 bases and V 4 bases, and 2 bases lay outside the gene matches. CDR3 bases: TGTGCCAGCAGCCCCGGACAGGGGAACACCATATATTTT. Residues: CASSPGQGNTIYF.

This sequence joins TRBV27 and TRBJ1-1; 9 bases are shared with TRBD1. This CDR3 is built from 16 residues. Per germline, CDR1 MNHEY and CDR2 SMNVEV (reference sequence). Losses at the gene ends were 3 bases for V and 10 bases for J; bases not matched to a gene: 15. As DNA, the CDR3 is TGTGCCAGCAGTTTGGGGGGGACAGGGAAGGTTGGGGGAGCTTTCTTT. It specifies CASSLGGTGKVGGAFF.

This sequence joins TRBV2 and TRBJ2-7, with 7 bases aligning to TRBD2. The CDR3 has 20 amino acids. Trimming cost V 4 bases and J 3 bases; bases outside gene matches: 24. Per the germline V gene, CDR1 is SNHLY and CDR2 is FYNNEI. As DNA, the CDR3 is TGTGCCAGCAGTGCCCCTGCCCGGGGCGGCGGGGTGCGGGAGAGCTACGAGCAGTACTTC. Translation gives CASSAPARGGGVRESYEQYF.

The chain recombines TRBV4-3 with TRBJ1-6, with D perhaps TRBD1 (6 bases). CDR3 length: 16 residues. V dropped 3 bases and J dropped 10 bases, with 19 bases sitting between them. Germline V gene data show CDR1 as LGHNA and CDR2 as YSLEER. As DNA, the CDR3 is TGCGCCAGCAGCCATGCGGTAGGGACAAAAGGGTCACCCCTCCACTTT. This sequence encodes CASSHAVGTKGSPLHF.

The J gene is TRBJ2-5, the V gene TRBV28; 9 positions match TRBD1. V shed 6 bases, J shed 4 bases, and the junction held 9 bases outside the gene matches. This CDR3 has 15 residues. CDR1 is MDHEN, CDR2 SYDVKM, per germline. CDR3 region: CASSPPGQGIETQYF. In DNA, the CDR3 is TGTGCCAGCAGCCCCCCGGGACAGGGAATAGAGACCCAGTACTTC.

This chain joins TRBV6-5 and TRBJ1-2; no reliable D call. V lost 6 bases and J 7 bases, leaving 12 bases between the germline ends. CDR1 is MNHEY and CDR2 is SVGAGI in the germline V gene. The CDR3 spans 12 residues. The CDR3 is CASRTGGGGYTF. CDR3 nucleotides: TGTGCCAGCAGGACGGGAGGAGGTGGCTACACCTTC.

The CDR3 DNA is TGTGCCAGCAGCACGACTAGCGGGGGGGGTTTAGATACGCAGTATTTT. Protein product: CASSTTSGGGLDTQYF. The chain joins TRBV7-8 to TRBJ2-3, with 14 bases identical to TRBD2. V lost 5 bases and J lost 5; bases outside the gene matches: 6. This CDR3 is built from 16 residues. CDR1 is SGHVS and CDR2 is FQNEAQ in the germline V gene.

The rearrangement uses TRBV5-1 and TRBJ2-6, with D perhaps matching TRBD2 (6 bases). Germline V gene sequence: CDR1 SGHRS, CDR2 YFSETQ. Trimming left V 6 bases short and J 0 bases short, with 10 bases between. The CDR3 length is 15 residues. The CDR3 region is CASTEGVSGANVLTF. In nucleotides, the CDR3 is TGCGCCAGCACGGAGGGCGTCTCTGGGGCCAACGTCCTGACTTTC.

The V and J genes are TRBV5-1 and TRBJ2-5; 7 nucleotides match TRBD2. Germline CDR1 and CDR2: SGHRS and YFSETQ. The V gene end was trimmed by 7 bases and the J gene end by 0 bases; junction bases not matched to a gene: 9. The CDR3 is made up of 15 amino acids. CDR3 coding DNA: TGCGCCAGCCGGCTGGGTGGGGGGGACCAAGAGACCCAGTACTTC. It specifies CASRLGGGDQETQYF.

V is TRBV6-1 and J is TRBJ1-5; a weak D match, TRBD1 (5 bases). The CDR3 runs to 13 residues. Trimming removed 3 bases at V and 8 bases at J, with 11 bases between. Germline V CDR1 and CDR2: MNHNS, SASEGT. As DNA, the CDR3 is TGTGCCAGCAGTGAGGGGGGATTAAAGCCCCAGCATTTT. Protein sequence: CASSEGGLKPQHF.

The V call is TRBV6-4, the J call TRBJ2-2; 7 positions match TRBD1. J gave up 2 bases and V 4 bases, and 7 bases lay outside the gene matches. CDR3 size: 16 residues. The germline gives CDR1 MRHNA, CDR2 SNTAGT. CDR3 amino acids: CASSGSTGVNTGELFF. The CDR3 nucleotides read TGTGCCAGCAGTGGGTCCACAGGGGTCAACACCGGGGAGCTGTTTTTT.

The gene calls are TRBV4-2 and TRBJ1-2; 11 bases are shared with TRBD1. CDR3 size: 17 residues. Germline V gene sequence: CDR1 LGHNA, CDR2 YNFKEQ. With 0 bases clipped from V and 8 bases from J, the junction kept 11 bases outside the gene matches. The CDR3 here is CASSQEGTDRGLGGYTF. In DNA form, the CDR3 reads TGTGCCAGCAGCCAAGAGGGTACGGACAGGGGGCTAGGAGGCTACACCTTC.

The chain carries TRBV6-5 and TRBJ2-7; TRBD2 is a possible D gene (5 bases). Trimming took off 6 bases at V and 5 bases at J, with 17 bases between the two ends. Germline CDR1 MNHEY, CDR2 SVGAGI. The CDR3 loop spans 14 amino acids. This CDR3 reads CASSGGGPPDEQYF. CDR3 nucleotide sequence: TGTGCCAGCAGCGGAGGTGGGCCTCCGGACGAGCAGTACTTC.

The V and J genes are TRBV6-6 and TRBJ2-5, with TRBD1 identical over 11 bases. This CDR3 is 16 amino acids long. CDR1 is MNHNY, CDR2 SVGAGI, per germline (reference sequence). V lost 1 base and J lost 1; bases outside the gene matches: 2. The CDR3 bases are TGTGCCAGCAGTTACTGGGGGACAGGGGGCCAAGAGACCCAGTACTTC. Protein product: CASSYWGTGGQETQYF.